This TCR beta chain comes out of a study of regulatory T cells in long-lasting Graves disease. General study results and limits: More public clonotypes were shared by persistent patients (about 3,000) than by new patients (about 1,000). Accuracy may have been reduced by the small sample size.

This CDR3 is 16 amino acids long. Germline trimming cut 10 bases from V and 2 bases from J; bases unmatched to any gene: 15. Germline CDR1 reads SNHLY; CDR2 reads FYNNEI. Relying on iRepertoire HTBI primers and Arm-PCR of CDR3 regions, the team built TCR beta libraries. In the original analysis: Identification across samples found about 65 TRBV and about 13 TRBJ segments. TCRdb re-called the multiplex PCR reads with MiXCR, one entry per CDR3 protein. In this record, the V and J calls reflect TCRdb's handling and not the investigators' own analysis. This table has over 650,000 distinct CDR3 sequences, about 32% appearing once. Time point denoted: persistent/refractory GD, antithyroid drugs over 5 years with positive TRAb. PBMC RNA served as the TCR library source. Patients came from an endocrinology department in Xi'an, China. This clonotype was seen a few times. Its antigen is as yet unknown.

The rearrangement uses TRBV2 and TRBJ1-2, with 8 bases matching TRBD1. The TCR was taken from a female donor with Graves disease. Material: peripheral blood mononuclear cells (PBMCs), obtained when the disease was refractory, from a patient treated with antithyroid drugs. CDR3 sequence reads: CAIRAFPGQANYGYTF. The CDR3 coding sequence is TGTGCCATCAGAGCCTTTCCGGGACAGGCGAACTATGGCTACACCTTC.